The rows below give T cell receptor beta chains drawn from one sample of a study of T cell responses to AZD1222 COVID-19 vaccine. Here immunoSEQ multiplex PCR was the method, and the copy in TCRdb shows in-frame clones only, minus some. This repertoire shows approximately 140,000 clones, about 93% found once; its top ten account for under 2%. Sequencing used peripheral blood, obtained on day 0 of AZD1222 vaccination. These receptors were obtained from an adult in good health. Each CDR3 is given with its conserved first and last residue. Each record gives: clone size, D gene, V gene, J gene, CDR3 protein, CDR3 DNA. The D gene is left open where the match is weak. Rows give clone size only sometimes, using once, few, many, or a class for an expanded clone.

NA	TRBD1	TRBV6-5	TRBJ2-2	CASRQGANTGELFF	TGTGCCAGCAGACAGGGGGCGAACACCGGGGAGCTGTTTTTT
NA	NA	TRBV18	TRBJ1-5	CASSPSGNQPQHF	TGTGCCAGCTCACCTTCTGGCAATCAGCCCCAGCATTTT
NA	NA	TRBV20-1	TRBJ2-3	CSATRADTQYF	TGCAGTGCTACAAGAGCAGATACGCAGTATTTT
NA	TRBD2	TRBV10-3	TRBJ2-1	CAISPSSGLYNEQFF	TGTGCCATCAGCCCGTCTAGCGGGCTTTACAATGAGCAGTTCTTC
once	TRBD1	TRBV19	TRBJ1-5	CASSIVDRGWDQPQHF	TGTGCCAGTAGTATAGTGGACAGGGGATGGGATCAGCCCCAGCATTTT
NA	NA	TRBV5-1	TRBJ2-7	CASSKSGNEQYF	TGCGCCAGCAGCAAATCAGGGAACGAGCAGTACTTC
NA	TRBD2	TRBV19	TRBJ2-7	CASSPGGARRYEQYF	TGTGCCAGTAGTCCGGGAGGGGCGCGAAGATACGAGCAGTACTTC
NA	NA	TRBV5-6	TRBJ2-2	CASSTNTGELFF	TGTGCCAGCAGTACGAACACCGGGGAGCTGTTTTTT
few	NA	TRBV13	TRBJ2-2	CASTKLTGELFF	TGTGCCAGCACCAAATTGACCGGGGAGCTGTTTTTT
NA	TRBD1	TRBV28	TRBJ1-2	CASSSGTVYGYTF	TGTGCCAGCAGTTCCGGGACAGTCTATGGCTACACCTTC
NA	NA	TRBV18	TRBJ1-3	CASSPYTTGSGNTIYF	TGTGCCAGCTCACCATATACGACAGGATCTGGAAACACCATATATTTT
NA	NA	TRBV2	TRBJ1-2	CASSEGRFNYGYTF	TGTGCCAGCAGTGAAGGCCGGTTTAACTATGGCTACACCTTC
once	NA	TRBV7-3	TRBJ2-2	CASSPPGGNTGELFF	TGTGCCAGCAGTCCCCCCGGGGGGAACACCGGGGAGCTGTTTTTT
NA	TRBD1	TRBV5-4	TRBJ1-1	CASSLAGQGGQAFF	TGTGCCAGCAGCTTGGCGGGACAGGGCGGACAAGCTTTCTTT
once	NA	TRBV9	TRBJ1-5	CASSQQKNGADQPQHF	TGTGCCAGCAGCCAACAAAAAAACGGGGCGGATCAGCCCCAGCATTTT
once	NA	TRBV5-1	TRBJ1-1	CASSLLGANTEAFF	TGCGCCAGCAGCTTGTTAGGGGCGAACACTGAAGCTTTCTTT
NA	NA	TRBV28	TRBJ1-2	CASSLSVPSGYGYTF	TGTGCCAGCAGTTTGTCGGTCCCCTCGGGGTATGGCTACACCTTC
NA	NA	TRBV5-6	TRBJ2-7	CASTIGGYEQYF	TGTGCCAGCACCATCGGTGGCTACGAGCAGTACTTC
NA	NA	TRBV4-1	TRBJ2-5	CASSHPARQETQYF	TGCGCCAGCAGCCATCCCGCCAGACAAGAGACCCAGTACTTC
NA	NA	TRBV5-6	TRBJ1-3	CASSFGRSGNTIYF	TGTGCCAGCAGCTTCGGACGGAGTGGAAACACCATATATTTT
NA	NA	TRBV10-1	TRBJ2-2	CASSPTPNTGELFF	TGCGCCAGCAGCCCCACTCCGAACACCGGGGAGCTGTTTTTT
NA	NA	TRBV18	TRBJ1-6	CASSPGEYNSPLHF	TGTGCCAGCTCACCAGGAGAGTATAATTCACCCCTCCACTTT
NA	TRBD2	TRBV6-6	TRBJ2-5	CASSGPSGGLETQYF	TGTGCCAGCAGTGGACCGAGCGGGGGGCTGGAGACCCAGTACTTC
NA	NA	TRBV6-1	TRBJ2-7	CASSEGLRGLGQQYF	TGTGCCAGCAGTGAAGGACTCAGGGGCCTAGGACAGCAGTACTTC
NA	TRBD1	TRBV5-8	TRBJ1-1	CASSTWTGVNTEAFF	TGTGCCAGCAGTACCTGGACAGGGGTGAACACTGAAGCTTTCTTT
once	NA	TRBV19	TRBJ2-3	CASSIRGTLREQYF	TGTGCCAGTAGTATTCGGGGCACCCTAAGGGAGCAGTATTTT
NA	NA	TRBV19	TRBJ2-6	CASSPGGLSGANVLTF	TGTGCCAGTAGTCCCGGAGGACTCTCTGGGGCCAACGTCCTGACTTTC
NA	NA	TRBV18	TRBJ1-1	CASSKTQLMNTEAFF	TGTGCCAGCTCAAAGACACAGCTCATGAACACTGAAGCTTTCTTT
NA	TRBD2	TRBV2	TRBJ2-7	CASSSLAGGYEQYF	TGTGCCAGCAGTAGTCTAGCGGGGGGCTACGAGCAGTACTTC
NA	NA	TRBV7-9	TRBJ1-1	CASSLTEGTEAFF	TGTGCCAGCAGCTTGACGGAGGGCACTGAAGCTTTCTTT
NA	NA	TRBV5-5	TRBJ1-2	CASSGTGTNYGYTF	TGTGCCAGCAGCGGGACGGGAACTAACTATGGCTACACCTTC
NA	TRBD1	TRBV5-1	TRBJ1-1	CASSSTGVITTEAFF	TGCGCCAGCAGCTCTACAGGGGTCATAACAACTGAAGCTTTCTTT
NA	NA	TRBV3-1/TRBV3-2	TRBJ1-2	CASSQDHERVRGYTF	TGTGCCAGCAGCCAAGATCATGAGAGGGTAAGGGGCTACACCTTC
NA	NA	TRBV6-5	TRBJ2-7	CASSSRVGSYEQYF	TGTGCCAGCAGTTCTCGGGTCGGCTCCTACGAGCAGTACTTC
NA	TRBD1	TRBV5-6	TRBJ1-5	CASSFGGQGAQPQHF	TGTGCCAGCAGCTTTGGAGGGCAGGGGGCCCAGCCCCAGCATTTT
few	TRBD1	TRBV7-9	TRBJ1-6	CASSSDRGGSLGSSPLHF	TGTGCCAGCAGCTCCGACAGGGGCGGCAGTTTAGGTTCCTCACCCCTCCACTTT
NA	TRBD1	TRBV7-2	TRBJ1-5	CASSATGGGQPQHF	TGTGCCAGCAGCGCCACAGGGGGCGGTCAGCCCCAGCATTTT
NA	TRBD1	TRBV7-6	TRBJ2-1	CASSPGQLNEQFF	TGTGCCAGCAGCCCGGGACAGCTCAATGAGCAGTTCTTC
NA	NA	TRBV12-3/TRBV12-4	TRBJ2-1	CASSVTSEQFF	TGTGCCAGCAGTGTGACCTCGGAGCAGTTCTTC
NA	NA	TRBV18	TRBJ1-1	CASSPTDGTEAFF	TGTGCCAGCTCACCGACAGACGGCACTGAAGCTTTCTTT
NA	NA	TRBV13	TRBJ1-2	CASSLGRYGYTF	TGTGCCAGCAGCTTAGGCCGATATGGCTACACCTTC
once	NA	TRBV11-2	TRBJ2-1	CASSKDSNEQFF	TGTGCCAGCAGCAAAGACAGCAATGAGCAGTTCTTC
once	NA	TRBV9	TRBJ1-6	CASSGLGAINSPLHF	TGTGCCAGCAGCGGTCTGGGTGCGATTAATTCACCCCTCCACTTT
NA	NA	TRBV5-1	TRBJ2-3	CASSSPGYTDTQYF	TGCGCCAGCAGCTCGCCAGGGTACACAGATACGCAGTATTTT
once	TRBD1	TRBV2	TRBJ1-1	CASSEGAPGQGAKAFF	TGTGCCAGCAGTGAAGGAGCTCCGGGACAGGGGGCTAAAGCTTTCTTT
NA	NA	TRBV4-1	TRBJ1-2	CASSQEKANYGYTF	TGCGCCAGCAGCCAAGAGAAAGCTAACTATGGCTACACCTTC
NA	NA	TRBV9	TRBJ2-3	CASSAEGREADTQYF	TGTGCCAGCAGCGCCGAGGGCAGGGAGGCAGATACGCAGTATTTT